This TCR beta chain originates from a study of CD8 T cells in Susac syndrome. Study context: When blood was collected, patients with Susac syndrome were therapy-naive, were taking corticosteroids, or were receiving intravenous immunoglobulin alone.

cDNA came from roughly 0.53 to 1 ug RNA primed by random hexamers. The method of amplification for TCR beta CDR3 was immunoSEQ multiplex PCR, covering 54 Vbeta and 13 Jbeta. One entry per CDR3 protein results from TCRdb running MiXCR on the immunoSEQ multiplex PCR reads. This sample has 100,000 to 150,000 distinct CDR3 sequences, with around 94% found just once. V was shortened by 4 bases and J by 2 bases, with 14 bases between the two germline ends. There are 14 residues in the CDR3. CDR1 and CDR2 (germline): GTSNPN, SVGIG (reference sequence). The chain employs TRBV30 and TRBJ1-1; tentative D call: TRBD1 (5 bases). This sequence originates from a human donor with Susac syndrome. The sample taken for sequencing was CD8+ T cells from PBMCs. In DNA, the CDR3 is TGTGCCTGGACAGCCGGCCAGGGCAACACTGAAGCTTTCTTT. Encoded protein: CAWTAGQGNTEAFF.